Each of the 32 T cell receptor beta chains below was sequenced from the same sample in a study of CD4+ T cells in melanoma (dated by TCRdb to between 2020 and 2023). The method behind the library was the immunoSEQ multiplex PCR assay. TCRdb mirrors the immuneACCESS table, restricted to in-frame sequences. Some clones are absent from its copies; in checked studies, under half trace to an unresolved V gene, and the reason for the others is unknown. This sample has approximately 110,000 clones in its table, and over 80% of those were observed once. The biggest ten clones account for less than 4% of the sample. Sequenced input: peripheral blood. The receptors originated from a human donor with melanoma.

The gene calls are TRBV7-2 and TRBJ2-7; no definite D call. This CDR3 has 12 amino acids. Germline V gene data show CDR1 as SGHTA and CDR2 as FQGNSA. The germline V and J ends were trimmed by 1 base and 3 bases, with 4 bases remaining between them. The CDR3 reads CASSLEFYEQYF. DNA of the CDR3: TGTGCCAGCAGCTTAGAGTTCTACGAGCAGTACTTC.

The rearrangement uses TRBV7-2 and TRBJ2-5; weak D call: TRBD2 (6 bases). The CDR3 loop spans 15 amino acids. CDR1 is SGHTA and CDR2 is FQGNSA in the germline V gene. V shed 8 bases and J shed 5 bases, with 21 bases lying between them. The CDR3 is CASRGAGSVGETQYF. The DNA of the CDR3 is TGTGCCAGCCGAGGAGCGGGCAGCGTAGGGGAGACCCAGTACTTC.

This clone was recorded a few times. The chain joins TRBV28 to TRBJ2-3; 7 bases agree with TRBD1. V trimming: 8 bases; J trimming: 4 bases; junction bases outside the gene matches: 6. The CDR3 extends over 13 amino acids. Germline V gives CDR1 MDHEN, CDR2 SYDVKM. The CDR3 coding sequence is TGTGCCAGCCGGACCGGGACAGCAGATACGCAGTATTTT. It is translated as CASRTGTADTQYF.

The J gene is TRBJ1-4, the V gene TRBV7-9; 7 nucleotides line up with TRBD1. J lost 3 bases, V lost 5 bases, and 3 bases had no gene match. The germline CDR1 and CDR2 sequences are SEHNR and FQNEAQ (reference sequence). This CDR3 is 14 amino acids long. The CDR3 loop reads CASSRGQSNEKLFF. The CDR3 DNA sequence: TGTGCCAGCAGCCGGGGACAGTCTAATGAAAAACTGTTTTTT.

Points on this clone: At the DNA level, this CDR3 is encoded by other sequences in the same sample as well. This chain joins TRBV7-3 and TRBJ2-6, with a tentative D call TRBD1 (6 bases). The CDR3 sequence is 15 residues long. Germline values: CDR1 SGHTA, CDR2 FQGTGA. V shed 4 bases and J shed 0 bases, with 7 bases lying between them. CDR3 sequence reads: CASSSTGSGANVLTF. The CDR3 bases are TGTGCCAGCAGCTCGACAGGCTCTGGGGCCAACGTCCTGACTTTC.

CDR3 sequence: CASSPAVYETQYF. CDR3 DNA: TGTGCCAGCAGCCCGGCGGTCTATGAGACCCAGTACTTC. The V call is TRBV11-2, the J call TRBJ2-5; D is unclear. There are 13 residues in the CDR3. Trimming removed 5 bases at V and 5 bases at J, with 12 bases between. From germline, CDR1 is SGHAT and CDR2 FQNNGV. Full variable domain (outside the CDR3, taken from reference TRBV11-2 and TRBJ2-5): EAGVAQSPRYKIIEKRQSVAFWCNPISGHATLYWYQQILGQGPKLLIQFQNNGVVDDSQLPKDRFSAERLKGVDSTLKIQPAKLEDSAVYLCASSPAVYETQYFGPGTRLLVL.

This clone was seen only once. V is TRBV6-5 and J is TRBJ2-3, with TRBD2 matching over 8 bases. CDR3 length: 15 residues. Looked up from germline, CDR1 is MNHEY and CDR2 is SVGAGI. V lost 5 bases to trimming and J lost 13 bases; unmatched junction nucleotides: 17. CDR3 region: CASSGPGLGGLWEYF. The CDR3 DNA is TGTGCCAGCAGTGGGCCGGGACTAGGGGGGTTGTGGGAGTATTTT.

The count of this clone is one. This rearrangement joins TRBV25-1 to TRBJ2-2, with 8 bases fitting TRBD1. The CDR3 consists of 15 residues. Germline assignment: CDR1 MGHDK and CDR2 SYGVNS. V shed 2 bases, J shed 4 bases, and the junction held 3 bases outside the gene matches. CDR3 in amino acids: CASSEPTGVTGELFF. CDR3 coding DNA: TGTGCCAGCAGTGAACCGACAGGGGTCACCGGGGAGCTGTTTTTT.

This chain uses TRBV7-9 with TRBJ2-3; D gene uncertain. Trimming stripped 4 bases from V and 6 bases from J, with 5 bases between. The CDR3 has 11 residues. The germline V gene encodes CDR1 SEHNR and CDR2 FQNEAQ (reference sequence). The CDR3 nucleotides are TGTGCCAGCAGCTCCGTCGATACGCAGTATTTT. Translated, it gives CASSSVDTQYF. Full variable domain (outside the CDR3, taken from reference TRBV7-9 and TRBJ2-3): DTGVSQNPRHKITKRGQNVTFRCDPISEHNRLYWYRQTLGQGPEFLTYFQNEAQLEKSRLLSDRFSAERPKGSFSTLEIQRTEQGDSAMYLCASSSVDTQYFGPGTRLTVL.

This chain joins TRBV6-1 and TRBJ2-7; the D call may be TRBD1 or TRBD2 (5 bases each). The CDR3 has 13 residues. Trimming removed 7 bases from V and 1 base from J, with 11 bases in between. Germline V lookup: CDR1 MNHNS, CDR2 SASEGT. The CDR3 reads CASKPGPSYEQYF. The CDR3 DNA reads as TGTGCCAGCAAGCCGGGGCCATCCTACGAGCAGTACTTC.

The chain is built from TRBV7-2 and TRBJ2-6; TRBD2 might be the D (6 bases). The CDR3 extends over 15 amino acids. The germline V gene has CDR1 SGHTA and CDR2 FQGNSA. The germline V and J ends were trimmed by 6 bases and 0 bases, with 9 bases remaining between them. Here the CDR3 reads CASSSGGSGANVLTF. The CDR3 nucleotides are TGTGCCAGCAGTTCCGGGGGCTCTGGGGCCAACGTCCTGACTTTC.

The gene calls are TRBV29-1 and TRBJ2-3, with D hard to call. Germline CDR1 is SQVTM and CDR2 is ANQGSEA. Trimming stripped 2 bases from V and 3 bases from J, with 21 bases between. CDR3 length: 17 amino acids. DNA of the CDR3: TGCAGCGTTGAAAGTGGGTCTGAATGGGTTTTAACAGATACGCAGTATTTT. Its protein product is CSVESGSEWVLTDTQYF.

The chain is built from TRBV11-2 and TRBJ2-5; D gene uncertain. The germline CDR1 and CDR2 sequences are SGHAT and FQNNGV. V gave up 1 base and J gave up 5 bases, with 11 bases separating them. This CDR3 contains 14 residues. The CDR3 DNA is TGTGCCAGCAGCTTAGGATGGGGAATTGAGACCCAGTACTTC. Protein sequence: CASSLGWGIETQYF. Full variable domain (rest looked up from reference TRBV11-2 and TRBJ2-5): EAGVAQSPRYKIIEKRQSVAFWCNPISGHATLYWYQQILGQGPKLLIQFQNNGVVDDSQLPKDRFSAERLKGVDSTLKIQPAKLEDSAVYLCASSLGWGIETQYFGPGTRLLVL.

The rearrangement links TRBV6-1 to TRBJ1-2; TRBD1 matches 7 bases. V gave up 2 bases and J gave up 7 bases; unmatched junction bases: 13. The CDR3 is 16 residues long. CDR1 is MNHNS and CDR2 is SASEGT in the germline V gene. This chain's CDR3 is CASSEKRTSGTAGYTF. The CDR3 nucleotides read TGTGCCAGCAGTGAAAAGAGGACCTCCGGGACAGCTGGCTACACCTTC.

The J gene is TRBJ2-5, the V gene TRBV7-3; possibly TRBD2 for D (6 bases). CDR3 length: 15 amino acids. V lost 5 bases and J 2 bases, leaving 15 bases between the germline ends. CDR1 and CDR2 from the germline V gene are SGHTA and FQGTGA. CDR3 region: CASSPGTFLQETQYF. CDR3 in DNA: TGTGCCAGCAGCCCGGGGACTTTTTTACAAGAGACCCAGTACTTC. The full variable domain, its missing parts supplied by reference TRBV7-3 and TRBJ2-5, is GAGVSQTPSNKVTEKGKYVELRCDPISGHTALYWYRQSLGQGPEFLIYFQGTGAADDSGLPNDRFFAVRPEGSVSTLKIQRTERGDSAVYLCASSPGTFLQETQYFGPGTRLLVL.

This rearrangement joins TRBV13 to TRBJ2-3, with 8 bases that match TRBD2. In germline, CDR1 is PRHDT, CDR2 FYEKMQ (reference sequence). This CDR3 is 16 amino acids long. V gave up 0 bases and J gave up 2 bases; unmatched junction bases: 4. CDR3 bases: TGTGCCAGCAGCTTAGGCACTAGCGGCAACACAGATACGCAGTATTTT. Residues: CASSLGTSGNTDTQYF.

The chain links TRBV7-2 to TRBJ2-1; TRBD1 aligns across 8 bases. The junction had 7 bases not matched to a gene; V was cut back by 3 bases and J by 0 bases. The CDR3 has 17 amino acids. Germline V gene sequence: CDR1 SGHTA, CDR2 FQGNSA. The CDR3 sequence: CASSFSGTGFSYNEQFF. The CDR3 bases are TGTGCCAGCAGCTTCTCCGGGACAGGCTTCTCCTACAATGAGCAGTTCTTC.

This clone was seen only once. J is TRBJ1-2 and V is TRBV13; 8 bases are a match to TRBD1. V dropped 5 bases and J dropped 7; count of bases not matched to a gene: 6. The CDR3 is 13 residues long. Germline V lookup: CDR1 PRHDT, CDR2 FYEKMQ (reference sequence). In DNA form, the CDR3 reads TGTGCCAGCAGCCCCCACAGGGGGGCTGGCTACACCTTC. It yields the protein CASSPHRGAGYTF.

The chain links TRBV7-8 to TRBJ2-1; tentative D call: TRBD2 (7 bases). CDR3 length: 14 amino acids. Germline loops: CDR1 SGHVS, CDR2 FQNEAQ. Trimming shortened V by 3 bases and J by 8 bases, and 14 bases separated the two germline ends. The CDR3 coding sequence is TGTGCCAGCAGCTTCCCCGGGGGGCCTCATGAGCAGTTCTTC. It yields the protein CASSFPGGPHEQFF.

The rearrangement joins TRBV7-3 to TRBJ2-3, with 13 nucleotides matching TRBD2. Germline-derived CDR1 and CDR2 are SGHTA and FQGTGA. The CDR3 runs to 16 residues. V gave up 6 bases and J gave up 1 base; unmatched junction bases: 4. The CDR3 DNA follows: TGTGCCAGCAGTTTTGGACTAGCGGGGGGCACAGATACGCAGTATTTT. Residues: CASSFGLAGGTDTQYF.

This chain uses TRBV9 with TRBJ1-6; a weak D match, TRBD1 (5 bases). V gave up 3 bases and J gave up 6 bases, with 10 bases separating them. The CDR3 extends over 14 amino acids. Germline values: CDR1 SGDLS, CDR2 YYNGEE. This CDR3 is CASSEGGGNSPLHF. Written as DNA, the CDR3 is TGTGCCAGCAGCGAGGGCGGGGGTAATTCACCCCTCCACTTT.

The J gene is TRBJ2-5, the V gene TRBV28; D possibly corresponds to TRBD2 (6 bases). The germline gives CDR1 MDHEN, CDR2 SYDVKM. The CDR3 loop spans 15 amino acids. The V and J ends lost 5 bases and 5 bases respectively, with 18 bases between them. The chain's CDR3 is CASSKTGTQRETQYF. CDR3 in DNA: TGTGCCAGCAGTAAGACCGGGACTCAGCGGGAGACCCAGTACTTC.

The chain employs TRBV7-9 and TRBJ2-5; D remains ambiguous. Trimming took 5 bases from V and 2 from J, leaving 15 bases between them. Germline values: CDR1 SEHNR, CDR2 FQNEAQ (reference sequence). CDR3 size: 15 residues. The CDR3 loop is CASSPGPNLQETQYF. DNA of the CDR3: TGTGCCAGCAGCCCCGGACCGAATTTACAAGAGACCCAGTACTTC.

The chain carries TRBV4-1 and TRBJ2-2, with D perhaps matching TRBD1 (6 bases). Trimming removed 1 base at V and 4 bases at J, with 13 bases between. The CDR3 has 16 amino acids. CDR1 and CDR2 from the germline V gene are MGHRA and YSYEKL. The CDR3 sequence: CASSQVSTGLTGELFF. CDR3 coding DNA: TGCGCCAGCAGCCAAGTTTCCACAGGGCTCACCGGGGAGCTGTTTTTT.

CDR3 sequence (DNA): TGTGCCAGCAGCCAGGGATATGGCGAGCAGTACTTC. This encodes CASSQGYGEQYF. This chain uses TRBV6-5 with TRBJ2-7; weak D call: TRBD1 (5 bases). Germline CDR1 is MNHEY and CDR2 is SVGAGI. V dropped 6 bases and J dropped 6 bases, with 12 bases sitting between them. The CDR3 has 12 amino acids.

The chain recombines TRBV5-4 with TRBJ2-1; 8 nucleotides agree with TRBD2. The germline gives CDR1 SGHNT, CDR2 YYREEE (reference sequence). The CDR3 is made up of 15 amino acids. With 4 bases clipped from V and 5 bases from J, the junction kept 8 bases outside the gene matches. CDR3 nucleotides: TGTGCCAGCAGCCCGGGGCTAGCGGGTAACAATGAGCAGTTCTTC. Its protein is CASSPGLAGNNEQFF. Full variable domain (remainder filled in from reference TRBV5-4 and TRBJ2-1): ETGVTQSPTHLIKTRGQQVTLRCSSQSGHNTVSWYQQALGQGPQFIFQYYREEENGRGNFPPRFSGLQFPNYSSELNVNALELDDSALYLCASSPGLAGNNEQFFGPGTRLTVL.

The chain joins TRBV28 to TRBJ1-1; D gene uncertain. V was clipped by 2 bases and J by 10 bases, with 8 bases between them. In germline, CDR1 is MDHEN, CDR2 SYDVKM. There are 11 residues in the CDR3. This CDR3 reads CASSLGEVAFF. The CDR3 DNA follows: TGTGCCAGCAGTTTAGGGGAGGTAGCTTTCTTT.

The rearrangement links TRBV27 to TRBJ2-1, with D perhaps matching TRBD1 (6 bases). The CDR3 spans 14 residues. Germline values: CDR1 MNHEY, CDR2 SMNVEV (reference sequence). V shed 8 bases and J shed 3 bases, with 14 bases lying between them. CDR3 DNA: TGTGCCAGCTCCGGATCAGGGGACTACAATGAGCAGTTCTTC. It yields the protein CASSGSGDYNEQFF.

The V and J genes are TRBV7-2 and TRBJ1-4, with TRBD1 as a possible D gene (6 bases). V was trimmed by 1 base and J by 5 bases, leaving 14 bases between them. Germline lookup yields CDR1 SGHTA and CDR2 FQGNSA. The CDR3 runs 16 residues. The CDR3 nucleotides read TGTGCCAGCAGCTTAGTTGGGGGCAGGGCGAATGAAAAACTGTTTTTT. Translation gives CASSLVGGRANEKLFF.

V is TRBV11-2 and J is TRBJ2-5; D is perhaps TRBD1 or TRBD2 (5 bases each). Germline V lookup: CDR1 SGHAT, CDR2 FQNNGV. Trimming left V 1 base short and J 5 bases short, with 14 bases between. The CDR3 totals 15 residues. The CDR3 region has the DNA TGTGCCAGCAGCTTAGTTCAGGGAAGGGAGGAGACCCAGTACTTC. Translating gives CASSLVQGREETQYF.

V is TRBV15 and J is TRBJ2-1; 9 bases match TRBD2. Trimming cost V 0 bases and J 9 bases; bases outside gene matches: 9. Looked up from germline, CDR1 is LNHNV and CDR2 is YYDKDF (reference sequence). The CDR3 has 16 amino acids. The CDR3 DNA reads as TGTGCCACCAGCAGAGATTTAGGCGGGAGGGCCACTGAGCAGTTCTTC. Amino acids: CATSRDLGGRATEQFF.

This clone turned up a few times. V usage is TRBV19 and J usage is TRBJ2-7, with 7 bases identical to TRBD1. Germline loops: CDR1 LNHDA, CDR2 SQIVND (reference sequence). The CDR3 runs 14 residues. The J segment lost 2 bases and the V segment lost 3 bases, leaving 4 bases of the junction unmatched. CDR3 DNA: TGTGCCAGTAGTATGGCCGGGACAGCCTACGAGCAGTACTTC. Translation: CASSMAGTAYEQYF.